The TCR beta chain described here comes from a study of blood T cell repertoires in COVID-19. Study at large: COVID-19 samples from acute and convalescent phases originated in the United States, Italy and Spain. The cDNA or gDNA used as material had been derived from T cells, B-cell-depleted T cells, or PBMCs.

Germline values: CDR1 MGHRA, CDR2 YSYEKL. Trimming shortened V by 6 bases and J by 7 bases, and 16 bases separated the two germline ends. This CDR3 region has 15 residues. The table came from immunoSEQ multiplex PCR; TCRdb's copy has only in-frame clones and leaves some out. The sample includes some 29,000 clones, 80% to 90% of them seen just once. This TCR was recovered from a human donor in a cohort sampled during active COVID-19. The material sequenced was peripheral blood. The chain links TRBV4-1 to TRBJ1-6, with D perhaps matching TRBD1 (5 bases). The CDR3 nucleotides are TGCGCCAGCAGTGGCGACAGCCGCGGAAATTCACCCCTCCACTTT. Protein: CASSGDSRGNSPLHF.